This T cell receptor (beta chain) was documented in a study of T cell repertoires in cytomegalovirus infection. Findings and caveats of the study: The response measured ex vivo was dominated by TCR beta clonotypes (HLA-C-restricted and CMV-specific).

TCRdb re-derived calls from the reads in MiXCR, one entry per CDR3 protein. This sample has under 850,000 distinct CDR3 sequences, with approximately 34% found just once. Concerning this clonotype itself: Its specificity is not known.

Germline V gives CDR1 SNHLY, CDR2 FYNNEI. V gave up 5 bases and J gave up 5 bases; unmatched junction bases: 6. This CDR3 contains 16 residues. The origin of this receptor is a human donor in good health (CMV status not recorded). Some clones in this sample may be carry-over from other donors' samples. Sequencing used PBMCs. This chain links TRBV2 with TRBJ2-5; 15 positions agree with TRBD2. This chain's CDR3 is CASSRTSGRATETQYF. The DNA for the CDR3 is TGTGCCAGCAGTCGGACTAGCGGGAGGGCCACGGAGACCCAGTACTTC.